Sequencing of this T cell receptor beta chain was carried out in a study of cytomegalovirus exposure and HLA in healthy donors (dated by TCRdb to about 2017). About the full investigation: In an earlier analysis of 550 to 750 of the donors, around 300 Gb of sequence data and 120 million or so unique TCR beta sequences from 150 million to 200 million T cells were reported. An early release that covered fewer than 750 HLA-typed donors contained approximately 300 gigabases of sequencing data and tens of millions of unique TCR sequences. Of the 398 genotyped donors, approximately 82% fell in the genetic ancestry cluster associated with self-reported Caucasian donors. The aim of the study was to test whether cataloging public T cell receptors could identify signatures of past pathogen exposure. The study profiled the T cell repertoires of about 720 subjects by immunosequencing and related them to cytomegalovirus serostatus. A separate validation cohort of roughly 120 different subjects was used in addition to the approximately 610-subject first cohort. To predict cytomegalovirus infection status, the study brought together high-throughput TCR immunosequencing, statistical association of individual TCRs with disease status, and machine learning. In a later analysis, previously published TCR beta repertoires from roughly 710 donors were re-analyzed and high-resolution HLA genotyping was added so that TCR occurrence patterns could be studied. The later analysis used no new phenotypic data to find candidate immune exposures, relying instead on TCR beta sequences and their occurrence across donors. In an earlier analysis of roughly 580 of the donors, high-throughput TCR beta sequencing was used to judge whether each TCR beta V gene segment behaved as functional or pseudogenic. Donor age, sex, ethnicity and CMV serostatus were compiled together with the repertoire data. A later genetic analysis used genome-wide SNP genotypes for about 65% of the 666 donors, treating that subset as a discovery cohort. All discovery cohort repertoires had been generated using a single sequencing platform. HLA typing covered class I and class II loci at four-digit resolution. The number of donors typed differed by locus, with 629-630 for A, B, C, DRB1 and DQB1, roughly 520 for DQA1, 600 to 610 for DPA1, and some 440 for DPB1. Several DR-DQ haplotypes were handled as single units for association and clustering because linkage in the cohort was strong. Among roughly 400 genotyped donors of the cohort, an average of 235,054 unique TCR beta nucleotide sequences were sequenced per donor, roughly a sixth of them non-productive. What the research found in general, with its limitations: In a later analysis, HLA-associated TCR beta chains showed more clonal expansion and lower generation probabilities than non-associated chains that were equally common. The authors suggested that the approach could potentially be extended to other disease states and immunological phenotypes. A total of 150 or so TCR beta chains were listed by the study as associated with cytomegalovirus. When HLA alleles, especially DR and DQ, strongly co-occurred, TCR associations were difficult to assign to individual alleles. Because some donors lacked HLA typing at each locus, the association tests relied only on the typed subset. An earlier analysis of around 600 of the donors showed that most TCR beta V segments appeared in productive rearrangements either about 87% or about 30% of the time, which broadly matched IMGT annotations. A later analysis reported that several top co-occurrence clusters appeared linked to parvovirus B19, influenza, CMV and Epstein-Barr virus. Specific HLA alleles were associated with some 15,000 TCR beta sequences at a false discovery rate of 0.05 in a later analysis. According to a later analysis, TCR association rates differed among HLA loci, with DRB1 alleles showing the most associated TCRs and HLA-C alleles showing the fewest. Three of the identified cytomegalovirus-associated TCR beta chains were confirmed in vitro to be specific for cytomegalovirus antigens. Linkage disequilibrium might explain the correlated functional status among segregating V segments, but an unknown experimental factor could not be ruled out. An association between a missense DCLRE1C variant and V-gene and J-gene trimming of TCR beta chains was found in a later genetic analysis and replicated in an independent cohort. Compared with the roughly 710-donor mean, donors in an Asian-associated ancestry cluster had fewer N-insertions in productive TCRs, according to a later genetic analysis. A further reported finding was that TCR beta sequences accurately predicted the HLA-A and HLA-B alleles for most subjects in the first cohort. Presence/absence analyses assumed roughly uniform sequencing depth across donors, an assumption that may not hold. The classifier was reported to diagnose cytomegalovirus status with high specificity and sensitivity in both the original and validation cohorts. Because counts were too low, around 18 rarely observed V segments, including chromosome 9 orphons, were left out of the earlier analysis of 587 of the donors. Across donors, most TCR sequences were observed very rarely, whereas some public TCRs were present in many individuals. Most CMV-associated TCR beta chains appeared to be HLA-restricted in a later analysis, and the HLA associations seemed to be driven largely by CMV exposure. Some IMGT-functional V segments, including TRBV6-2 and TRBV6-3, could not be told apart with the 87-base-pair reads, so those segments were excluded. Immune exposure information for the cohort was limited to CMV serostatus. A cluster of highly shared sequence variants was judged likely to be a technical artifact of the sequencing pipeline. Only TCR beta chains were sequenced in this cohort, and the absence of alpha or paired-chain data limited detectable features.

Comments on this clone: No antigen is known for it. No per-base quality is available; no much larger clone lies one base away.

Library preparation was by the immunoSEQ multiplex PCR assay. For the multiplex PCR, a mixture combining 60 forward primers for TCR Vbeta segments and 13 reverse primers for TCR Jbeta segments was used. Amplification of the CDR3 region of rearranged TCR beta genes was performed with a multiplex PCR assay on genomic DNA. The amplified TCR beta libraries were sequenced on the Illumina HiSeq System as 87-base-pair reads. The paper's processing steps were these. In a later analysis, tens of millions of unique TCR beta chains were counted across the roughly 670 repertoires, and approximately 11 million of these chains were shared by at least two donors. Raw reads were error-corrected and collapsed into unique sequences by a nearest-neighbor algorithm in which closely related sequences were merged to remove PCR and sequencing errors. To assign V, D and J gene segments, CDR3 sequences were aligned to IMGT reference sequences. For a sequence to be retained, a match of at least six nucleotides was required to both a V gene segment and a J gene segment. A rearrangement was called productive if the CDR3 had no stop codons and remained in frame with V and J, and every other rearrangement was called non-productive. Following IMGT convention, CDR3 was defined as the stretch from the second conserved V-encoded cysteine up to the conserved J-encoded phenylalanine. Sequences without an unambiguous match to a single V gene segment were excluded from the earlier analysis of approximately 600 of the donors. In an earlier analysis of 587 of the donors, a V segment was called functional when productive rearrangements were above 56.7%, and segregating when the standard deviation between donors exceeded 5%. A statistical classification framework was built for diagnosing cytomegalovirus status from the catalog of TCR beta chain sequences. A later analysis assigned V and J genes by comparing TCR nucleotide sequences with IMGT/GENE-DB human TR gene sequences. The TCRdist pipeline was used in a later analysis to assign CDR3 sequences and most-parsimonious VDJ recombination scenarios. In a later analysis, each TCR beta chain was defined by its CDR3 amino acid sequence together with its V-gene family, and reads lacking a unique V-gene family were excluded. To address suspected cross-contamination and a sequencing artifact, a later analysis removed some 620 highly shared, low-generation-probability nucleotide sequences. A later analysis calculated a clonal expansion index for each public chain from normalized within-repertoire ranks of inferred template counts. In a later analysis, generation probabilities were computed with a VDJ recombination model fitted to out-of-frame rearrangements, and the resulting probabilities were checked against IGoR. In a later analysis, TCR-TCR, TCR-HLA and TCR-CMV co-occurrence was scored with hypergeometric tests, and a repertoire-size bias correction was applied to TCR pairs. False discovery rates were estimated in a later analysis by permuting HLA or CMV assignments 20 times. In a later analysis, co-occurring TCRs were grouped with DBSCAN, and TCRdist sequence similarity was added when clustering was performed within HLA-allele-positive subsets. Co-occurrence clustering excluded repertoires with fewer than 30,000 or more than 120,000 public chains, plus five with anomalous nucleotide sharing. TCRdb took this table from immuneACCESS and kept in-frame rearrangements with V and J called. Such tables lack part of the clones; where checked against another copy, unresolved V genes explain under half of the gap, and the rest is unexplained. That table furnishes V, J and clone size, whereas the DNA furnished D and trimming. For this sample the table gives hundreds of thousands of clones, of which around four fifths were detected only once. The ten largest clones add up to 3.8% of the sample.

The CDR3 runs 13 amino acids, cysteine and phenylalanine included. The entry retains the CDR3 DNA only, 39 bases that are in frame from base 1. From the germline V gene (reference sequence), CDR1 is LNHDA and CDR2 is SQIVND. For this chain, trimming is 4 bases at the V end and 4 bases at the J end, and the number of junction bases without a gene match is 3. The cohort was made up of 666 healthy bone marrow donors. Cohort members were all nominally healthy when sampled, although unrecorded immune exposures were likely present. The donor tested CMV seronegative and was one of the 352 seronegative cohort members. Each donor provided a peripheral blood sample, and peripheral blood mononuclear cells were used for TCR beta sequencing. Genomic DNA was extracted from the blood cell samples with the Qiagen DNeasy Blood Extraction Kit.

The receptor was isolated from a male donor in good health and CMV-seronegative. This chain is built from TRBV19 and TRBJ2-7; a stretch of 8 junction bases matches TRBD2. Sequenced input: PBMCs. The CDR3 in this case is CASSNGRGYEQYF. The nucleotide sequence is given as TGTGCCAGTAGTAACGGGAGGGGTTACGAGCAGTACTTC. Where the CDR3 stops, the reference TRBV19 and TRBJ2-7 genes take over; the full variable domain is DGGITQSPKYLFRKEGQNVTLSCEQNLNHDAMYWYRQDPGQGLRLIYYSQIVNDFQKGDIAEGYSVSREKKESFPLTVTSAQKNPTAFYLCASSNGRGYEQYFGPGTRLTVT.